Listed below are T cell receptor beta chains from one sample, sequenced in a study of CD8 T cells in Susac syndrome. Using its own MiXCR run on the immunoSEQ multiplex PCR reads, TCRdb lists one record per CDR3 protein. The table has approximately 280,000 distinct CDR3 sequences, approximately 85% seen once. Sequencing used CD8+ T cells from PBMCs. These receptors were taken from a human donor with multiple sclerosis. The CDR3 runs from the conserved cysteine through the conserved F or W. D genes are given only for firm matches. Clone size appears in some rows only: once, few, many, or a class for an expanded clone.

J: TRBJ1-2
D: .
V: TRBV20-1
size: .
DNA: TGCAGTGCTAGTAGATACACGGAACATCTCTATGGCTACACCTTC
CDR3: CSASRYTEHLYGYTF

J: TRBJ2-7
D: .
V: TRBV29-1
size: .
DNA: TGCAGCGTGGCCCGACTAGTAGGCGAGCAGTACTTC
CDR3: CSVARLVGEQYF

J: TRBJ1-1
D: .
V: TRBV10-3
size: .
DNA: TGTGCCATCAGTGAGGGGGGAGGAACTGAAGCTTTCTTT
CDR3: CAISEGGGTEAFF

J: TRBJ2-7
D: .
V: TRBV7-8
size: .
DNA: TGTGCCAGCAGACCAAGGGGTCTCTCCTACGAGCAGTACTTC
CDR3: CASRPRGLSYEQYF

J: TRBJ2-7
D: TRBD2
V: TRBV27
size: .
DNA: TGTGCCAGCGAAGGACTAGCGGGAATGTACTTC
CDR3: CASEGLAGMYF

J: TRBJ1-2
D: .
V: TRBV5-1
size: .
DNA: TGCGCCAGCAGCTTGGGGCTTAACTATGGCTACACCTTC
CDR3: CASSLGLNYGYTF

J: TRBJ1-1
D: .
V: TRBV12-3/TRBV12-4
size: .
DNA: TGTGCCGCACGACAGAACATGAACACTGAAGCTTTCTTT
CDR3: CAARQNMNTEAFF

J: TRBJ2-4
D: TRBD2
V: TRBV3-1
size: .
DNA: TGTGCCAGCAGCCAGGCCCCCTGGCGGGAGACGACCAAAAACATTCAGTACTTC
CDR3: CASSQAPWRETTKNIQYF

J: TRBJ2-7
D: .
V: TRBV27
size: .
DNA: TGTGCCAGCAGCCGCCCTGGGATCTACGAGCAGTACTTC
CDR3: CASSRPGIYEQYF

J: TRBJ2-7
D: TRBD1
V: TRBV7-2
size: .
DNA: TGTGCCAGCAGCTTAGAGAGGGGGCGAGTAAATGAGCAGTACTTC
CDR3: CASSLERGRVNEQYF

J: TRBJ2-7
D: .
V: TRBV20-1
size: .
DNA: TGCAGTGCTAGAGAAACGGGCTACGAGCAGTACTTC
CDR3: CSARETGYEQYF

J: TRBJ2-7
D: .
V: TRBV11-3
size: .
DNA: TGTGCCAGCAGCCCCGCCCTGGAAGCCTACGAGCAGTACTTC
CDR3: CASSPALEAYEQYF

J: TRBJ2-1
D: .
V: TRBV29-1
size: .
DNA: TGCAGCGTTGAATCTTGGGGGAAGAGGTCGGATGAGCAGTTCTTC
CDR3: CSVESWGKRSDEQFF

J: TRBJ1-6
D: .
V: TRBV28
size: once
DNA: TGTGCCAGCAGGTCCCCAATCGACCGGGACAATAATTCACCCCTCCACTTT
CDR3: CASRSPIDRDNNSPLHF

J: TRBJ2-5
D: .
V: TRBV30
size: .
DNA: TGTGCCTGGAGGGAGAAGGAGACCCAGTACTTC
CDR3: CAWREKETQYF

J: TRBJ2-1
D: TRBD2
V: TRBV6-6
size: .
DNA: TGTGCCAGCAGTTACGGCCCGCGGGAGACCTACAATGAGCAGTTCTTC
CDR3: CASSYGPRETYNEQFF

J: TRBJ2-3
D: TRBD2
V: TRBV9
size: .
DNA: TGTGCCAGCAGCCCACGAGCGGGAGTGGCAGATACGCAGTATTTT
CDR3: CASSPRAGVADTQYF

J: TRBJ2-1
D: TRBD2
V: TRBV3-1
size: .
DNA: TGTGCCAGCAGCCTTATAGCGGGAGGGCCGCGAGTTAATGAGCAGTTCTTC
CDR3: CASSLIAGGPRVNEQFF

J: TRBJ2-7
D: .
V: TRBV5-1
size: .
DNA: TGCGCCAGCAGCTTGGCGGCTTTTAGGGACCCTTACGAGCAGTACTTC
CDR3: CASSLAAFRDPYEQYF

J: TRBJ1-5
D: .
V: TRBV18
size: .
DNA: TGTGCCAGCAAACTACGGGGGGCGCATCAGCCCCAGCATTTT
CDR3: CASKLRGAHQPQHF

J: TRBJ2-3
D: TRBD2
V: TRBV27
size: .
DNA: TGTGCCAGCAGTACTAGCGGAGTCCCTTCTAGCACAGATACGCAGTATTTT
CDR3: CASSTSGVPSSTDTQYF

J: TRBJ2-3
D: .
V: TRBV25-1
size: .
DNA: TGTGCCAGCAGTGTTCAGGCTCTCACAGATACGCAGTATTTT
CDR3: CASSVQALTDTQYF

J: TRBJ1-1
D: .
V: TRBV5-1
size: .
DNA: TGCGCCAGCAGCTTGGCCGTCGGGAAGCGGGGTCGTGGCACTGAAGCTTTCTTT
CDR3: CASSLAVGKRGRGTEAFF

J: TRBJ2-5
D: TRBD2
V: TRBV7-8
size: .
DNA: TGTGCCAGCAGCTTCGGACTAGCGGGAGGGCCAGCGGAGACCCAGTACTTC
CDR3: CASSFGLAGGPAETQYF

J: TRBJ2-5
D: .
V: TRBV27
size: .
DNA: TGTGCCAGCAGTTTAGGGGGCGAGAGGACCCAGTACTTC
CDR3: CASSLGGERTQYF

J: TRBJ2-1
D: .
V: TRBV9
size: .
DNA: TGTGCCAGCAGCGTAGTCGGGCGGGTATCCTACAATGAGCAGTTCTTC
CDR3: CASSVVGRVSYNEQFF

J: TRBJ2-1
D: TRBD1
V: TRBV5-8
size: .
DNA: TGTGCCAGCAGCGACACCGGGACAGGGTGGTACAATGAGCAGTTCTTC
CDR3: CASSDTGTGWYNEQFF

J: TRBJ2-1
D: TRBD2
V: TRBV19
size: once
DNA: TGTGCCAGTAGTATAGCTAGCGGGGGACATTACAATGAGCAGTTCTTC
CDR3: CASSIASGGHYNEQFF

J: TRBJ1-1
D: .
V: TRBV19
size: .
DNA: TGTGCCAGTAGTATTAGATGGGAAACGGGGTTGGGAGGGAACACTGAAGCTTTCTTT
CDR3: CASSIRWETGLGGNTEAFF

J: TRBJ2-3
D: .
V: TRBV28
size: .
DNA: TGTGCCAGCACTAGTTTTCCCCTCCGGGGCGGAGATACGCAGTATTTT
CDR3: CASTSFPLRGGDTQYF

J: TRBJ1-1
D: .
V: TRBV27
size: .
DNA: TGTGCCAGCAGTTTAGGGTGGTGGTACACTGAAGCTTTCTTT
CDR3: CASSLGWWYTEAFF

J: TRBJ2-1
D: .
V: TRBV9
size: once
DNA: TGTGCCAGCAGCGGATCAACAGACAGCTCCTACAATGAGCAGTTCTTC
CDR3: CASSGSTDSSYNEQFF

J: TRBJ2-7
D: TRBD1
V: TRBV10-3
size: .
DNA: TGTGCCATCTCAGGGGGCGGCCCCTCCTACGAGCAGTACTTC
CDR3: CAISGGGPSYEQYF

J: TRBJ2-1
D: .
V: TRBV10-3
size: .
DNA: TGTGCCATCAGTGAAAGGCCAGGCAGCTCCTACAATGAGCAGTTCTTC
CDR3: CAISERPGSSYNEQFF

J: TRBJ2-1
D: TRBD2
V: TRBV7-9
size: .
DNA: TGTGCCAGCAGCTCCCCTAGCGGGAGGATCGATGAGCAGTTCTTC
CDR3: CASSSPSGRIDEQFF

J: TRBJ1-5
D: .
V: TRBV12-3/TRBV12-4
size: .
DNA: TGTGCCAGCAGTTTTATAGGGTTTAAACAGCCCCAGCATTTT
CDR3: CASSFIGFKQPQHF

J: TRBJ2-7
D: .
V: TRBV7-9
size: .
DNA: TGTGCCAGCAGCTACCAGGGCAGGGATACCGAGCAGTACTTC
CDR3: CASSYQGRDTEQYF

J: TRBJ2-7
D: .
V: TRBV2
size: .
DNA: TGTGCCAGCAGTGAAGCGAGAGAGGGAGAGGGGAACGAGCAGTACTTC
CDR3: CASSEAREGEGNEQYF

J: TRBJ1-1
D: .
V: TRBV20-1
size: .
DNA: TGCAGTGCTCGACACCAGAACACTGAAGCTTTCTTT
CDR3: CSARHQNTEAFF

J: TRBJ2-5
D: .
V: TRBV27
size: .
DNA: TGTGCCAGCAGCCCTTGGGTAGGAGGCTCTGAGACCCAGTACTTC
CDR3: CASSPWVGGSETQYF

J: TRBJ2-1
D: TRBD2
V: TRBV11-2
size: .
DNA: TGTGCCAGCAGCTTTTTGGGCGGGAGGGAATATGAGCAGTTCTTC
CDR3: CASSFLGGREYEQFF

J: TRBJ1-2
D: .
V: TRBV27
size: few
DNA: TGTGCCAGCAGTTATGGCAGCAACTATGGCTACACCTTC
CDR3: CASSYGSNYGYTF

J: TRBJ2-7
D: .
V: TRBV6-5
size: .
DNA: TGTGCCAGCAGTTCAACTGGGGTCGGGGAGCAGTACTTC
CDR3: CASSSTGVGEQYF

J: TRBJ2-7
D: TRBD1
V: TRBV29-1
size: .
DNA: TGCAGCGTTGGCGGACAGGGGTTCGTACTTAACGAGCAGTACTTC
CDR3: CSVGGQGFVLNEQYF

J: TRBJ2-1
D: TRBD2
V: TRBV7-9
size: .
DNA: TGTGCCAGCAGCTCCACCGGGACTAGCTTCCATGAGCAGTTCTTC
CDR3: CASSSTGTSFHEQFF

J: TRBJ2-5
D: TRBD1
V: TRBV14
size: once
DNA: TGCACCCGCAGGGGGAAACAGACCCAGTACTTC
CDR3: CTRRGKQTQYF

J: TRBJ1-5
D: TRBD1
V: TRBV30
size: .
DNA: TGTGCCTGGAGTCCGGGACAGGGTTACCAGCCCCAGCATTTT
CDR3: CAWSPGQGYQPQHF

J: TRBJ2-3
D: .
V: TRBV6-6
size: .
DNA: TGTGCCAGCAGTTACCCACAAGGAGGGACAGATACGCAGTATTTT
CDR3: CASSYPQGGTDTQYF

J: TRBJ2-3
D: .
V: TRBV5-4
size: .
DNA: TGTGCCAGCAGCCCTTCGGGCGGGGTTGGCACAGATACGCAGTATTTT
CDR3: CASSPSGGVGTDTQYF

J: TRBJ2-7
D: .
V: TRBV18
size: .
DNA: TGTGCCAGCTCACCACTGCAGAACTACGAGCAGTACTTC
CDR3: CASSPLQNYEQYF

J: TRBJ2-2
D: .
V: TRBV7-9
size: once
DNA: TGTGCCAGCAGCTCAAGTAGGCCCGGGGAGCTGTTTTTT
CDR3: CASSSSRPGELFF

J: TRBJ2-7
D: .
V: TRBV6-6
size: .
DNA: TGTGCCAGCAGTCCCCACCTATACGAGCAGTACTTC
CDR3: CASSPHLYEQYF

J: TRBJ2-1
D: TRBD1
V: TRBV6-1
size: .
DNA: TGTGCCAGCAGTGAGGTAATCATAGACAGGGTAAGCTCCTACAATGAGCAGTTCTTC
CDR3: CASSEVIIDRVSSYNEQFF